The next 10 T cell receptor beta chains were all read from a single sample in a study of T cells in Graves' hyperthyroidism and ophthalmopathy. TCR beta CDR3 regions were amplified from RNA. Carried out on the TCR CDR3, a first-round RT-PCR used the HTBI primer set. MiXCR was run by TCRdb on the multiplex PCR reads, yielding one entry per CDR3 protein. The data show about 480,000 distinct CDR3 sequences, roughly 14% seen once. The sample consisted of blood. The receptors here all came from a woman between 18 and 29 years old with Graves' hyperthyroidism.

V is TRBV7-9 and J is TRBJ2-5; D may be TRBD1 or TRBD2 (5 bases each). The V gene's germline CDR1 is SEHNR and CDR2 FQNEAQ (reference sequence). V lost 1 base, J lost 7 bases, and 19 bases lay in between. The CDR3 is made up of 16 amino acids. The CDR3 sequence is CASSLGTGLNAGTQYF. The DNA of the CDR3 is TGTGCCAGCAGCTTAGGGACGGGGCTAAACGCAGGGACCCAGTACTTC.

This clonotype occurred many times. The chain is built from TRBV7-9 and TRBJ2-5, with TRBD1 as a possible D gene (5 bases). Trimming took off 2 bases at V and 1 base at J, with 11 bases between the two ends. Germline V gene lookup returns CDR1 SEHNR and CDR2 FQNEAQ (reference sequence). The CDR3 runs to 15 residues. CDR3 sequence reads: CASSLSGNFQETQYF. CDR3 DNA sequence: TGTGCCAGCAGCTTATCAGGGAACTTCCAAGAGACCCAGTACTTC.

The J gene is TRBJ2-1, the V gene TRBV29-1; 7 nucleotides match TRBD1. The CDR3 covers 14 residues. V trimming: 6 bases; J trimming: 8 bases; junction bases outside the gene matches: 13. Germline loops: CDR1 SQVTM, CDR2 ANQGSEA. CDR3 residues: CSVDDRGTGDEQFF. DNA for the CDR3: TGCAGCGTCGACGATAGAGGAACAGGGGATGAGCAGTTCTTC.

At least ten counts were recorded for this clonotype. This chain connects TRBV15 to TRBJ2-3; perhaps TRBD2 as D (6 bases). Germline V CDR1 and CDR2: LNHNV, YYDKDF (reference sequence). The CDR3 spans 13 residues. V lost 6 bases and J 6 bases, leaving 13 bases between the germline ends. The CDR3 DNA reads as TGTGCCACCAGTCTCGTTCTAGCGGATACGCAGTATTTT. Translated, it gives CATSLVLADTQYF. The variable domain in full, with the rest retrieved from reference TRBV15 and TRBJ2-3, is DAMVIQNPRYQVTQFGKPVTLSCSQTLNHNVMYWYQQKSSQAPKLLFHYYDKDFNNEADTPDNFQSRRPNTSFCFLDIRSPGLGDTAMYLCATSLVLADTQYFGPGTRLTVL.

The table lists this clonotype with many counts. The chain has TRBV6-4 and TRBJ1-1; D perhaps matches TRBD1 (5 bases). The CDR3 is made up of 13 amino acids. With 7 bases removed from V and 4 bases from J, the gap between germline ends came to 13 bases. In germline, CDR1 is MRHNA, CDR2 SNTAGT. The chain's CDR3 is CASTQTGGTEAFF. In DNA form, the CDR3 reads TGTGCCAGCACTCAAACCGGGGGCACTGAAGCTTTCTTT.

The rearrangement joins TRBV3-1 to TRBJ2-3; the match to TRBD2 covers 9 bases. Germline-derived CDR1 and CDR2 are LGHDT and YNNKEL (reference sequence). This CDR3 spans 18 amino acids. Unmatched junction bases numbered 8, after V lost 0 bases and J lost 1 base. CDR3 bases: TGTGCCAGCAGCCAAGATCTTCCCACTAGCGGGCGCACAGATACGCAGTATTTT. The encoded protein is CASSQDLPTSGRTDTQYF.

At least ten counts were recorded for this clonotype. CDR3 DNA: TGTGCCAGCAGCTCTTATCGGGGCTCCTACGAGCAGTACTTC. It yields the protein CASSSYRGSYEQYF. The chain uses TRBV5-8 and TRBJ2-7, with D perhaps TRBD2 (5 bases). This CDR3 is built from 14 residues. Germline V CDR1 and CDR2: SGHTS, YDEGEE. The V gene lost 3 bases and the J gene lost 0 bases, with 10 bases spanning the gap.

This clonotype was observed at least ten times. The chain employs TRBV7-8 and TRBJ2-1; D gene ambiguous. The V gene's germline CDR1 is SGHVS and CDR2 FQNEAQ. This CDR3 has 15 residues. V lost 4 bases, J lost 7 bases, and 17 bases lay in between. The CDR3 DNA follows: TGTGCCAGCAGCTACCTATCGGTGGGCTGGAATGAGCAGTTCTTC. Encoded protein: CASSYLSVGWNEQFF.

This clonotype was detected only a few times. The chain carries TRBV14 and TRBJ2-1, with D hard to call. Trimming removed 1 base at V and 4 bases at J, with 8 bases between. CDR1 and CDR2 (germline): SGHDN, FVKESK. The CDR3 covers 14 residues. The CDR3 coding sequence is TGTGCCAGCAGCCAAGCCTTCTTTTACAATGAGCAGTTCTTC. It translates to CASSQAFFYNEQFF.

The sample holds many counts of this clonotype. The chain links TRBV12-3 or TRBV12-4 to TRBJ2-1; D is perhaps TRBD2 (5 bases). V lost 5 bases and J 8 bases, leaving 13 bases between the germline ends. This CDR3 region has 13 residues. CDR3 DNA: TGTGCCAGCAGTCCGATCGAGGGCTATGAGCAGTTCTTC. This codes for CASSPIEGYEQFF.